Listed below are T cell receptor beta chains from one sample, sequenced in a study of blood T cell repertoires in COVID-19. Sequencing was performed with immunoSEQ multiplex PCR; in TCRdb, only in-frame clones are kept and a portion is missing. Of fewer than 350,000 clones listed, around four fifths are singletons. The sample was peripheral blood. Every receptor here comes from a woman between 50 and 59 years old with active or convalescent COVID-19. Each CDR3 is given with its conserved first and last residue. D genes are given only for firm matches. Size is stated for part of the rows, as once, few or many counts, or as a class when the clone is expanded.

D: TRBD2
J: TRBJ2-3
size: -
V: TRBV5-1
CDR3: CASSFPPGSGSAGDTQYF
DNA: TGCGCCAGCAGCTTCCCACCCGGTAGCGGGAGTGCTGGAGATACGCAGTATTTT

D: TRBD2
J: TRBJ2-5
size: -
V: TRBV4-1
CDR3: CASSQDSSGFQETQYF
DNA: TGCGCCAGCAGCCAAGACTCTAGCGGCTTCCAAGAGACCCAGTACTTC

D: TRBD1
J: TRBJ1-1
size: -
V: TRBV24-1
CDR3: CATSDSGTGNTEAFF
DNA: TGTGCCACCAGTGATTCGGGGACAGGGAACACTGAAGCTTTCTTT

D: TRBD1
J: TRBJ2-1
size: -
V: TRBV28
CDR3: CASLTWGTVYNEQFF
DNA: TGTGCCAGCCTCACCTGGGGGACAGTTTACAATGAGCAGTTCTTC

D: -
J: TRBJ1-3
size: -
V: TRBV3-1/TRBV3-2
CDR3: CASSQGQVSGNTIYF
DNA: TGTGCCAGCAGCCAAGGTCAGGTTTCTGGAAACACCATATATTTT

D: -
J: TRBJ1-6
size: -
V: TRBV29-1
CDR3: CSVSLGVGNSPLHF
DNA: TGCAGCGTGTCCCTCGGGGTCGGTAATTCACCCCTCCACTTT

D: TRBD1
J: TRBJ1-1
size: -
V: TRBV15
CDR3: CATSRWGQGTTEAFF
DNA: TGTGCCACCAGCAGATGGGGACAGGGGACCACTGAAGCTTTCTTT

D: TRBD2
J: TRBJ2-3
size: -
V: TRBV10-2
CDR3: CASSGLAGGSGAQDTQYF
DNA: TGCGCCAGCAGTGGTTTGGCGGGAGGGTCTGGGGCACAGGATACGCAGTATTTT

D: TRBD2
J: TRBJ2-1
size: -
V: TRBV5-1
CDR3: CASSPGLAGGAEQFF
DNA: TGCGCCAGCAGCCCGGGACTAGCGGGAGGCGCTGAGCAGTTCTTC

D: TRBD2
J: TRBJ2-1
size: -
V: TRBV28
CDR3: CASRAGLVPYNEQFF
DNA: TGTGCCAGCAGGGCGGGACTAGTACCCTACAATGAGCAGTTCTTC

D: -
J: TRBJ2-4
size: -
V: TRBV11-2
CDR3: CASSPGGLAGIKNIQYF
DNA: TGTGCCAGCAGCCCAGGTGGATTGGCAGGAATCAAAAACATTCAGTACTTC

D: -
J: TRBJ2-7
size: -
V: TRBV28
CDR3: CASYGQTTYEQYF
DNA: TGTGCCAGCTACGGACAGACTACCTACGAGCAGTACTTC

D: TRBD2
J: TRBJ2-1
size: -
V: TRBV2
CDR3: CASRGTSGRDYNEQFF
DNA: TGTGCCAGCAGAGGGACTAGCGGGAGGGACTACAATGAGCAGTTCTTC

D: TRBD1
J: TRBJ1-2
size: once
V: TRBV5-1
CDR3: CASSLAPRGRNYGYTF
DNA: TGCGCCAGCAGCTTGGCTCCCAGGGGGAGGAACTATGGCTACACCTTC

D: TRBD1
J: TRBJ2-1
size: -
V: TRBV5-1
CDR3: CASSLGQGVYNEQFF
DNA: TGCGCCAGCAGCCTAGGACAGGGAGTATACAATGAGCAGTTCTTC

D: TRBD1
J: TRBJ2-7
size: -
V: TRBV7-9
CDR3: CASSPEAGGDEQYF
DNA: TGTGCCAGCAGCCCTGAGGCAGGGGGCGACGAGCAGTACTTC

D: TRBD2
J: TRBJ2-7
size: -
V: TRBV4-1
CDR3: CASSRLTSGTYEQYF
DNA: TGCGCCAGCAGCCGCCTCACTAGCGGTACCTACGAGCAGTACTTC

D: -
J: TRBJ2-7
size: -
V: TRBV5-4
CDR3: CASSRKQDYEQYF
DNA: TGTGCCAGCAGCCGCAAACAGGACTACGAGCAGTACTTC

D: -
J: TRBJ1-1
size: few
V: TRBV7-9
CDR3: CASSKTGVYTEAFF
DNA: TGTGCCAGCAGCAAGACAGGCGTTTACACTGAAGCTTTCTTT

D: -
J: TRBJ1-2
size: -
V: TRBV30
CDR3: CAWSVRDTLSGVYGYTF
DNA: TGTGCCTGGAGTGTACGGGACACCCTCTCGGGTGTCTATGGCTACACCTTC

D: -
J: TRBJ1-1
size: few
V: TRBV2
CDR3: CASGRQAANTEAFF
DNA: TGTGCCAGCGGGAGACAGGCGGCGAACACTGAAGCTTTCTTT

D: TRBD2
J: TRBJ2-7
size: -
V: TRBV29-1
CDR3: CSVLSSGRIYEQYF
DNA: TGCAGCGTCCTCTCTAGCGGTCGGATCTACGAGCAGTACTTC

D: TRBD1
J: TRBJ1-5
size: -
V: TRBV6-5
CDR3: CASSFGQGAGQPQHF
DNA: TGTGCCAGCAGTTTCGGACAGGGGGCGGGTCAGCCCCAGCATTTT

D: TRBD1
J: TRBJ1-3
size: -
V: TRBV30
CDR3: CAWSVPGGRGNTIYF
DNA: TGTGCCTGGAGTGTACCAGGGGGCCGTGGAAACACCATATATTTT

D: -
J: TRBJ1-4
size: -
V: TRBV28
CDR3: CASSGSNEKLFF
DNA: TGTGCCAGCAGCGGGAGTAATGAAAAACTGTTTTTT

D: TRBD1
J: TRBJ2-2
size: -
V: TRBV18
CDR3: CASSQVPRTGVNTGELFF
DNA: TGTGCCAGCTCACAGGTCCCGAGGACAGGGGTTAACACCGGGGAGCTGTTTTTT

D: -
J: TRBJ1-1
size: -
V: TRBV28
CDR3: CASSGGGGRSTEAFF
DNA: TGTGCCAGCAGTGGTGGGGGGGGTCGCTCCACTGAAGCTTTCTTT

D: TRBD1
J: TRBJ1-2
size: -
V: TRBV29-1
CDR3: CSAMGQSKGYTF
DNA: TGCAGCGCCATGGGACAGTCTAAAGGCTACACCTTC

D: -
J: TRBJ1-2
size: few
V: TRBV7-9
CDR3: CASSLTQDSSGYTF
DNA: TGTGCCAGCAGCTTAACTCAGGACAGTTCTGGCTACACCTTC

D: -
J: TRBJ1-2
size: -
V: TRBV7-9
CDR3: CASSPMAQGTGYTF
DNA: TGTGCCAGCAGCCCTATGGCTCAGGGTACTGGCTACACCTTC

D: TRBD1
J: TRBJ1-6
size: few
V: TRBV5-1
CDR3: CASSLGTGGVSPLHF
DNA: TGCGCCAGCAGCTTGGGGACAGGGGGCGTTTCACCCCTCCACTTT

D: TRBD2
J: TRBJ2-2
size: once
V: TRBV27
CDR3: CASTGGTLYTGELFF
DNA: TGTGCCAGCACCGGGGGGACTTTATACACCGGGGAGCTGTTTTTT

D: -
J: TRBJ2-2
size: -
V: TRBV15
CDR3: CATSRGRIGELFF
DNA: TGTGCCACCAGCAGAGGGAGAATCGGGGAGCTGTTTTTT

D: -
J: TRBJ2-5
size: -
V: TRBV5-1
CDR3: CASRQTGAGETQYF
DNA: TGCGCCAGCAGACAAACAGGGGCGGGGGAGACCCAGTACTTC

D: -
J: TRBJ2-7
size: -
V: TRBV28
CDR3: CASSAPLGRYEQYF
DNA: TGTGCCAGCAGTGCCCCTCTAGGGAGGTACGAGCAGTACTTC

D: -
J: TRBJ2-1
size: -
V: TRBV29-1
CDR3: CSAIRQSHNEQFF
DNA: TGCAGCGCGATAAGACAGTCCCACAATGAGCAGTTCTTC

D: TRBD1
J: TRBJ1-2
size: -
V: TRBV7-2
CDR3: CASSADRGLRGGYTF
DNA: TGTGCCAGCAGCGCCGACAGGGGGCTAAGAGGGGGCTACACCTTC

D: TRBD2
J: TRBJ2-1
size: -
V: TRBV6-2/TRBV6-3
CDR3: CASSQREGQVNEQFF
DNA: TGTGCCAGCAGTCAGCGGGAGGGCCAGGTCAATGAGCAGTTCTTC

D: TRBD1
J: TRBJ1-1
size: -
V: TRBV5-1
CDR3: CASSLVSPSDRPGTEAFF
DNA: TGCGCCAGCAGCTTGGTTTCCCCCTCGGACAGGCCCGGCACTGAAGCTTTCTTT

D: -
J: TRBJ2-3
size: -
V: TRBV11-2
CDR3: CASSYYTDTQYF
DNA: TGTGCCAGCAGCTACTACACAGATACGCAGTATTTT

D: TRBD2
J: TRBJ2-1
size: -
V: TRBV5-6
CDR3: CASSLEYGRAFYNEQFF
DNA: TGTGCCAGCAGCTTGGAATACGGGAGGGCCTTCTACAATGAGCAGTTCTTC

D: -
J: TRBJ1-2
size: -
V: TRBV24-1
CDR3: CATSDTGTSYGYTF
DNA: TGTGCCACCAGTGACACCGGGACATCCTATGGCTACACCTTC

D: TRBD2
J: TRBJ2-5
size: once
V: TRBV7-2
CDR3: CASSSLGRESRQETQYF
DNA: TGTGCCAGCAGCTCCCTGGGGCGGGAGAGTAGACAAGAGACCCAGTACTTC

D: -
J: TRBJ1-2
size: -
V: TRBV3-1/TRBV3-2
CDR3: CASSQNLGAGGYTF
DNA: TGTGCCAGCAGCCAAAATCTGGGGGCTGGGGGCTACACCTTC

D: -
J: TRBJ1-1
size: -
V: TRBV18
CDR3: CASSPPGRSGAFF
DNA: TGTGCCAGCTCACCACCGGGCAGAAGTGGGGCTTTCTTT

D: TRBD1
J: TRBJ1-1
size: -
V: TRBV11-2
CDR3: CASGADRGTEAFF
DNA: TGTGCCAGCGGCGCGGACAGGGGAACTGAAGCTTTCTTT

D: -
J: TRBJ2-1
size: -
V: TRBV15
CDR3: CATSRVRAAPLGEQFF
DNA: TGTGCCACCAGCAGAGTGCGCGCCGCCCCCCTTGGTGAGCAGTTCTTC

D: TRBD2
J: TRBJ2-2
size: -
V: TRBV7-9
CDR3: CASSSGTSGNDGELFF
DNA: TGTGCCAGCAGCTCCGGGACTAGCGGGAATGACGGGGAGCTGTTTTTT

D: TRBD1
J: TRBJ1-1
size: -
V: TRBV6-6
CDR3: CASSHRTGGASGEAFF
DNA: TGTGCCAGCAGTCATAGGACAGGGGGCGCCTCGGGAGAGGCTTTCTTT

D: -
J: TRBJ1-2
size: -
V: TRBV10-3
CDR3: CAISTGQWPNYGYTF
DNA: TGTGCCATCAGTACCGGACAGTGGCCTAACTATGGCTACACCTTC

D: -
J: TRBJ1-1
size: -
V: TRBV29-1
CDR3: CSVEQTEDTEAFF
DNA: TGCAGCGTTGAGCAGACAGAAGACACTGAAGCTTTCTTT

D: TRBD2
J: TRBJ2-3
size: -
V: TRBV3-1/TRBV3-2
CDR3: CASSGETSGSTDTQYF
DNA: TGTGCCAGCAGCGGGGAGACTAGCGGGAGTACAGATACGCAGTATTTT

D: TRBD2
J: TRBJ2-1
size: -
V: TRBV5-4
CDR3: CASSPQLAHRHNEQFF
DNA: TGTGCCAGCAGCCCCCAACTAGCGCACCGACACAATGAGCAGTTCTTC

D: -
J: TRBJ2-2
size: few
V: TRBV7-9
CDR3: CASTRGTAGELFF
DNA: TGTGCCAGCACCCGGGGGACGGCCGGGGAGCTGTTTTTT

D: -
J: TRBJ2-1
size: -
V: TRBV5-1
CDR3: CASRPTTDYNEQFF
DNA: TGCGCCAGCAGACCTACTACTGACTACAATGAGCAGTTCTTC

D: TRBD2
J: TRBJ2-1
size: -
V: TRBV30
CDR3: CAWTTSGRRGEQFF
DNA: TGTGCCTGGACGACTAGCGGGAGAAGGGGTGAGCAGTTCTTC

D: -
J: TRBJ2-1
size: -
V: TRBV5-1
CDR3: CASSPGQYNEQFF
DNA: TGCGCCAGCAGCCCCGGACAGTACAATGAGCAGTTCTTC